Listed below are T cell receptor beta chains from one sample, sequenced in a study of T-cell reconstitution after alpha-beta-depleted transplantation in children. One entry per CDR3 protein, called by TCRdb with MiXCR from the PCR reads. The repertoire has around 360,000 distinct CDR3 sequences, 9% to 12% of them found once; the top ten carry 2.4%. The source material was PBMCs from the stem cell graft donor, sampled from the stem cell graft. Receptors originate from a human donor who donated a stem cell graft to a child with acute lymphoblastic leukemia. Each CDR3 is given with its conserved first and last residue. A D gene is named only where the DNA matches it firmly. Clone size, where shown, is once, few, many, or a class for clones that have expanded.

TRBJ1-2	once	.	TRBV4-1	TGCGCCAGCAGCCAAGAGAACAGGATTCACTATGGCTACACCTTC	CASSQENRIHYGYTF
TRBJ2-4	.	TRBD1	TRBV28	TGTGCCAGCTTGACAGGGGGTATGGGCAAAAACATTCAGTACTTC	CASLTGGMGKNIQYF
TRBJ2-6	many	.	TRBV12-3/TRBV12-4	TGTGCCAGCAGTTTGGTGGGCTCTGGGGCCAACGTCCTGACTTTC	CASSLVGSGANVLTF
TRBJ2-7	few	TRBD2	TRBV6-1	TGTGCCAGCAAAGTAAGAGCGGGAGCTTACGAGCAGTACTTC	CASKVRAGAYEQYF
TRBJ1-5	few	.	TRBV12-3/TRBV12-4	TGTGCCAGCAGTTCCCCGGGACAAGGGCCCAATCAGCCCCAGCATTTT	CASSSPGQGPNQPQHF
TRBJ2-7	few	.	TRBV6-5	TGTGCCAGCAGTTACTCGGGCGGACCGGAAGAGCAGTACTTC	CASSYSGGPEEQYF
TRBJ2-5	many	.	TRBV7-2	TGTGCCAGCAGCTTAGCCGGAACTCTCGAAGAGACCCAGTACTTC	CASSLAGTLEETQYF
TRBJ1-6	.	.	TRBV4-2	TGTGCCAGCAGCCAAGAACAAGCAGGGATGCGGAATTCACCCCTCCACTTT	CASSQEQAGMRNSPLHF
TRBJ2-2	many	.	TRBV10-3	TGTGCCATCAGCGCTAGGCGGGGCACCGGGGAGCTGTTTTTT	CAISARRGTGELFF
TRBJ2-1	.	.	TRBV12-3/TRBV12-4	TGTGCCAGCAGTTTATTATCTTGGGCGGAACGCGGGGTTTACAATGAGCAGTTCTTC	CASSLLSWAERGVYNEQFF
TRBJ2-3	many	TRBD2	TRBV5-1	TGCGCCAGCAGCTTGTCCACTAGCGGAAGCACAGATACGCAGTATTTT	CASSLSTSGSTDTQYF
TRBJ2-2	few	TRBD2	TRBV20-1	TGCAGTGCTAGAGATCTTGGTAGCGGGAGGCCCAGCACCGGGGAGCTGTTTTTT	CSARDLGSGRPSTGELFF
TRBJ2-7	many	.	TRBV12-3/TRBV12-4	TGTGCCAGCAGTTCGGCCCCCAGGAGCAACGAGCAGTACTTC	CASSSAPRSNEQYF
TRBJ2-7	.	.	TRBV6-5	TGTGCCAGCAGTTATTTAGGGGTTTGGTCCTACGAGCAGTACTTC	CASSYLGVWSYEQYF
TRBJ1-2	few	TRBD1	TRBV12-3/TRBV12-4	TGTGCCAGCAGACCTGATAGGGGGCAGGGGGCCGATGGCTACACCTTC	CASRPDRGQGADGYTF
TRBJ2-3	many	.	TRBV29-1	TGCAGCGCTGGGCTCCGCACAGATACGCAGTATTTT	CSAGLRTDTQYF
TRBJ2-1	few	.	TRBV28	TGTGCCAGCAGCCCCCAGAGAGTAGCCCTGGGGAGAGACAATGAGCAGTTCTTC	CASSPQRVALGRDNEQFF
TRBJ2-2	few	.	TRBV12-3/TRBV12-4	TGTGCCAGCAGTCCCGTTTTCGCGGGACACACCGGGGAGCTGTTTTTT	CASSPVFAGHTGELFF
TRBJ2-1	.	.	TRBV12-3/TRBV12-4	TGTGCCAGCAGTTTAGAGATAGGCTTAGGGGACAATGAGCAGTTCTTC	CASSLEIGLGDNEQFF
TRBJ2-1	many	TRBD2	TRBV5-1	TGCGCCAGCAGCATTAGCGGGGCCTTTTACAATGAGCAGTTCTTC	CASSISGAFYNEQFF
TRBJ2-1	many	TRBD1	TRBV5-6	TGTGCCAGCAGCCCGCCCCGGGACAGGGGATACAGCTCCTACAATGAGCAGTTCTTC	CASSPPRDRGYSSYNEQFF
TRBJ1-1	.	.	TRBV12-3/TRBV12-4	TGTGCCAGCACCCATGGGGGCGAGAGAACTGAAGCTTTCTTT	CASTHGGERTEAFF
TRBJ2-7	few	.	TRBV4-1	TGCGCCAGCAGCCGGCAGGACCACGAGCAGTACTTC	CASSRQDHEQYF
TRBJ2-7	.	.	TRBV7-3	TGTGCCAGCAGCTTCACCCGACGGTCAGACGAGCAGTGCTTCAACTTC	CASSFTRRSDEQCFNF
TRBJ2-7	many	TRBD1	TRBV5-1	TGCGCCAGCAGAGACGACGGGACAGGGATTTTCGAGCAGTACTTC	CASRDDGTGIFEQYF
TRBJ1-1	.	.	TRBV28	TGTGCCATCAGCGGGGGGTTGTGGACTGAAGCTTTCTTT	CAISGGLWTEAFF
TRBJ1-2	few	TRBD1	TRBV6-5	TGTGCCAGCAGTTACGGACAGGCCAGACCCCAATCTGGCTACACCTTC	CASSYGQARPQSGYTF
TRBJ2-1	.	TRBD2	TRBV20-1	TGCAGTGCAACGGGACTAGCGGGAGCGGGAAATGAGCAGTTCTTC	CSATGLAGAGNEQFF
TRBJ2-7	.	TRBD1	TRBV27	TGTGCCAGCAGAGGGGCCGGGACAGGGTCCCCCATTCACTTC	CASRGAGTGSPIHF
TRBJ2-3	many	.	TRBV30	TGTGCCTGGAGCGCTTGGGGCGGGAGCACAGATACGCAGTATTTT	CAWSAWGGSTDTQYF
TRBJ2-7	few	TRBD2	TRBV4-3	TGCGCCAGCAGCCAAGAGGGACGGGAGGGCTACGAGCAGTACTTC	CASSQEGREGYEQYF
TRBJ2-1	many	TRBD2	TRBV7-9	TGTGCCAGCAGCTCAGCGGGAGGGCCATTTGATGAGCAGTTCTTC	CASSSAGGPFDEQFF
TRBJ1-5	.	TRBD1	TRBV7-8	TGTGCCAGCAGCTTAGCCGGGACAGACAATCAGCCCCAGCATTTT	CASSLAGTDNQPQHF
TRBJ2-7	.	TRBD1	TRBV3-1	TGTGCCAGCAGCCAAATAACAGGGGAAGAGCAGTACTTC	CASSQITGEEQYF
TRBJ1-4	many	TRBD1	TRBV5-1	TGCGCCAGCAGCGGGGACAGGGCTTACCCAAAACTGTTTTTT	CASSGDRAYPKLFF
TRBJ2-1	.	.	TRBV6-1	TGTGCCAGCAGTACATCAGGGGTTCGACACGGGCGGGGTGAGCAGTTCTTC	CASSTSGVRHGRGEQFF
TRBJ2-1	few	TRBD2	TRBV7-2	TGTGCCAGCAGACCTTCCGGGACTAGCGGGAGCTATGAGCAGTTCTTC	CASRPSGTSGSYEQFF
TRBJ2-7	.	.	TRBV27	TGTGCCAGCAGTTTAACGGACCCCAACGAGCAGTACTTC	CASSLTDPNEQYF
TRBJ2-7	few	TRBD1	TRBV20-1	TGCTGTGCTAAGGCGAGGACAGGCGCAAGCTCCTACGAGCAGTACTTC	CCAKARTGASSYEQYF
TRBJ2-7	.	TRBD2	TRBV15	TGTGCCACCAGCACAGGACTAGTTCATTACGAGCAGTACTTC	CATSTGLVHYEQYF
TRBJ2-1	.	TRBD2	TRBV7-2	TGTGCCAGCAGCTTAGGCGGGAGGTCAAACAATGAGCAGTTCTTC	CASSLGGRSNNEQFF